The source of this T cell receptor beta chain is a study of CD8+ T cells in alopecia areata. Germline CDR1 reads LNHNV; CDR2 reads YYDKDF (reference sequence). The V end was cut by 1 base, the J end by 6 bases, with 13 bases between. The CDR3 runs to 15 residues. The study team obtained lesional scalp punch biopsies and peripheral blood from alopecia areata patients. TCR sequencing used cDNA made by reverse transcription of extracted RNA. TCRdb's copy holds only in-frame clones and misses some; the assay was immunoSEQ multiplex PCR. The data hold over 100,000 clones, with around 49% observed a single time.

The clonotype comes from a human donor with alopecia areata. This chain uses TRBV15 with TRBJ2-1; D tentatively fits TRBD1 or TRBD2 (5 bases each). Here the sequenced sample was CD8+ T cells sorted from blood, taken at week 0. DNA for the CDR3: TGTGCCACCAGCAGAGGGGGGACGGTTCTCAATGAGCAGTTCTTC. Protein sequence: CATSRGGTVLNEQFF.